A single T cell receptor beta chain is shown here with its context. Its antigen is not identified. The sample belongs to a study of T cell repertoires in cytomegalovirus infection. The study's findings and limits: CMV carriers having the relevant HLA were flagged by cumulative public TCR beta family frequency.

MiXCR, applied by TCRdb to the reads, yields one record per CDR3 protein. The table records fewer than 900,000 distinct CDR3 sequences, around 29% of them present only once. Germline V gene data show CDR1 as SGHRS and CDR2 as YFSETQ. The ends lost 4 bases at V and 4 bases at J; junction bases unmatched: 18. The CDR3 extends over 19 amino acids. V is TRBV5-1 and J is TRBJ2-5; the match to TRBD2 covers 11 bases. This clonotype was sampled from a human donor in good health (CMV status not recorded). Some clones in this sample may be carry-over from other donors' samples. The sample consisted of cultured CD8+ T cells from PBMCs, taken from culture after CMV antigen stimulation. CDR3 sequence (DNA): TGCGCCAGCAGCGATACCCTGGGGCTAGCGGGGGGCCTCCGAGAGACCCAGTACTTC. This encodes CASSDTLGLAGGLRETQYF.